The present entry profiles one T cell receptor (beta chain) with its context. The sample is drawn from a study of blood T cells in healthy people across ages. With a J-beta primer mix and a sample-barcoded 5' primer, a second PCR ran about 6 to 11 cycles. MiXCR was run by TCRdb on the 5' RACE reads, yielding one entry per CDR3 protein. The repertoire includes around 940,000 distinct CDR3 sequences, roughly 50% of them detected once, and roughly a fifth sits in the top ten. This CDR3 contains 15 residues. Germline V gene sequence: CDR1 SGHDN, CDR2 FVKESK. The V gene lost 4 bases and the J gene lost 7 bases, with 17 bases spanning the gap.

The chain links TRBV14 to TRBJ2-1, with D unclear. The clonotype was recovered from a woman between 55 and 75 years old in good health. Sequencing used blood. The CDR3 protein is CASSLVQLFTNEQFF. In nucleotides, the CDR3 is TGTGCCAGCAGCCTAGTACAGCTTTTTACGAATGAGCAGTTCTTC. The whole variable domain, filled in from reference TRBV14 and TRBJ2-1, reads EAGVTQFPSHSVIEKGQTVTLRCDPISGHDNLYWYRRVMGKEIKFLLHFVKESKQDESGMPNNRFLAERTGGTYSTLKVQPAELEDSGVYFCASSLVQLFTNEQFFGPGTRLTVL.